Listed here are 16 T cell receptor beta chains from one sample, sequenced in a study of blood T cell repertoires in COVID-19. Assay used: immunoSEQ multiplex PCR; TCRdb lists only in-frame clones, some missing. The sample consists of approximately 50,000 clones, 75% to 95% of them appearing once. The sample comprised peripheral blood. The source is a man between 45 and 60 years old with active COVID-19.

The V call is TRBV7-2, the J call TRBJ1-5, with 7 nucleotides matching TRBD1. There are 15 residues in the CDR3. The germline V gene encodes CDR1 SGHTA and CDR2 FQGNSA. Trimming cost V 5 bases and J 4 bases; bases outside gene matches: 8. The CDR3 reads CASSVQGVWNQPQHF. The CDR3 nucleotides are TGTGCCAGCAGCGTTCAGGGGGTATGGAATCAGCCCCAGCATTTT.

This chain links TRBV7-9 with TRBJ2-3; TRBD2 agrees at 10 bases. The CDR3 runs 15 residues. Trimming at V came to 2 bases and at J to 2 bases, leaving 1 base not matched to a gene. Per the germline V gene, CDR1 is SEHNR and CDR2 is FQNEAQ (reference sequence). The CDR3 is CASSLLAGVTDTQYF. The CDR3 DNA sequence: TGTGCCAGCAGCTTACTAGCGGGGGTCACAGATACGCAGTATTTT.

V is TRBV4-1 and J is TRBJ2-7, with D tentatively TRBD1 (6 bases). V was shortened by 0 bases and J by 6 bases, with 15 bases between the two germline ends. This CDR3 spans 15 amino acids. Germline assignment: CDR1 MGHRA and CDR2 YSYEKL. CDR3 coding DNA: TGCGCCAGCAGCCAAGAGGGCCAGGGGCCTGGCGAGCAGTACTTC. Protein: CASSQEGQGPGEQYF.

The V gene is TRBV24-1, the J gene TRBJ2-1; tentatively, D is TRBD2 (6 bases). Germline CDR1 and CDR2: KGHDR and SFDVKD. This CDR3 contains 16 residues. Trimming shortened V by 3 bases and J by 5 bases, and 16 bases separated the two germline ends. The CDR3 DNA reads TGTGCCACCAGTGATCCGAGTATGGAGGGGAACAATGAGCAGTTCTTC. Translation gives CATSDPSMEGNNEQFF.

The rearrangement uses TRBV6-5 and TRBJ2-4; TRBD2 aligns across 10 bases. The ends lost 0 bases at V and 1 base at J; junction bases unmatched: 0. The length of the CDR3 is 16 residues. Germline lookup yields CDR1 MNHEY and CDR2 SVGAGI. The DNA for the CDR3 is TGTGCCAGCAGTTACTCTAGCGGGGGGGCCAAAAACATTCAGTACTTC. It encodes CASSYSSGGAKNIQYF.

V is TRBV6-4 and J is TRBJ2-1; D possibly corresponds to TRBD2 (5 bases). This CDR3 comprises 13 residues. Germline CDR1 reads MRHNA; CDR2 reads SNTAGT. Trimming stripped 2 bases from V and 11 bases from J, with 13 bases between. The CDR3 region is CASSDLPGSKQFF. CDR3 DNA sequence: TGTGCCAGCAGTGACCTCCCGGGGTCGAAGCAGTTCTTC.

CDR3 DNA sequence: TGTGCCAGCAGCTTAACAGCGAACACTGAAGCTTTCTTT. This sequence encodes CASSLTANTEAFF. The chain uses TRBV11-3 and TRBJ1-1; D is undetermined. V lost 2 bases, J lost 1 base, and 5 bases lay in between. The CDR3 covers 13 residues. Germline CDR1 SGHNT, CDR2 YENEEA.

The V call is TRBV9, the J call TRBJ2-3; tentative D call: TRBD2 (6 bases). V was cut by 6 bases and J by 3 bases, with 17 bases left in between. The CDR3 loop spans 15 amino acids. The germline CDR1 and CDR2 sequences are SGDLS and YYNGEE. The CDR3 nucleotides read TGTGCCAGCAATCCCCCGGGAGTCGGTACAGATACGCAGTATTTT. Protein sequence: CASNPPGVGTDTQYF.

V and J are TRBV19 and TRBJ1-5, with D perhaps TRBD1 (6 bases). The V end was cut by 6 bases, the J end by 5 bases, with 23 bases between. The germline V gene has CDR1 LNHDA and CDR2 SQIVND (reference sequence). The CDR3 has 17 amino acids. CDR3 sequence: CASRQGFVGYDYQPQHF. CDR3 DNA sequence: TGTGCCAGTAGACAGGGTTTTGTTGGATACGACTATCAGCCCCAGCATTTT. Filled out from reference TRBV19 and TRBJ1-5, the complete variable domain reads DGGITQSPKYLFRKEGQNVTLSCEQNLNHDAMYWYRQDPGQGLRLIYYSQIVNDFQKGDIAEGYSVSREKKESFPLTVTSAQKNPTAFYLCASRQGFVGYDYQPQHFGDGTRLSIL.

This clone was observed once. The chain couples TRBV5-1 to TRBJ2-2, with D possibly TRBD2 on 5 matching bases. The germline V gene encodes CDR1 SGHRS and CDR2 YFSETQ. Trimming cost V 2 bases and J 1 base, with 12 bases left between them. The CDR3 is made up of 16 amino acids. CDR3 coding DNA: TGCGCCAGCAGCTTAGGAGTTCGGGAGAACACCGGGGAGCTGTTTTTT. Translation: CASSLGVRENTGELFF.

This clone was seen just once. The rearrangement uses TRBV7-2 and TRBJ1-5; the D is unclear. The CDR3 sequence is 15 residues long. V was pared by 1 base and J by 7 bases, with 14 bases between. In germline, CDR1 is SGHTA, CDR2 FQGNSA. The CDR3 reads CASSLDSAPEQPQHF. The CDR3 nucleotides are TGTGCCAGCAGCTTAGATTCGGCGCCGGAGCAGCCCCAGCATTTT.

The gene calls are TRBV10-1 and TRBJ2-5; 9 bases map to TRBD1. After removal of 8 bases from V and 1 base from J, the junction contained 2 bases not matched to a gene. This CDR3 comprises 13 residues. Germline CDR1 reads WNHNN; CDR2 reads SYGVQD (reference sequence). CDR3 sequence (DNA): TGCGCCAGCGCGGGACAGGGCCAAGAGACCCAGTACTTC. Encoded protein: CASAGQGQETQYF.

The V call is TRBV6-1, the J call TRBJ1-2; tentatively, D is TRBD1 (5 bases). The CDR3 covers 13 residues. V lost 0 bases to trimming and J lost 4 bases, with 6 bases between them. Germline V CDR1 and CDR2: MNHNS, SASEGT. CDR3 sequence (DNA): TGTGCCAGCAGTGAAGCGACAGTCTATGGCTACACCTTC. Amino acid sequence: CASSEATVYGYTF.

This clone has a handful of counts. The chain employs TRBV4-1 and TRBJ1-5; no firm D call. Trimming removed 2 bases at V and 3 bases at J, with 17 bases between. This CDR3 has 17 residues. The germline CDR1 and CDR2 sequences are MGHRA and YSYEKL. CDR3 sequence reads: CASSQTILRGPNQPQHF. The CDR3 DNA sequence: TGCGCCAGCAGCCAAACCATCCTGCGGGGTCCCAATCAGCCCCAGCATTTT.

The CDR3 here is CAWRKRDGYTF. The CDR3 DNA reads as TGTGCCTGGAGGAAACGGGATGGCTACACCTTC. V and J are TRBV30 and TRBJ1-2; no clear D. Trimming removed 3 bases from V and 6 bases from J, with 8 bases in between. This CDR3 region has 11 residues. Germline-derived CDR1 and CDR2 are GTSNPN and SVGIG (reference sequence).

This clone was found a few times. The CDR3 DNA reads TGCGCCAGCAGCCAGGGATTAACAGGGGGCAACGATAACTATGGCTACACCTTC. Protein product: CASSQGLTGGNDNYGYTF. The rearrangement joins TRBV4-1 to TRBJ1-2; 9 bases align to TRBD1. The ends lost 3 bases at V and 1 base at J; junction bases unmatched: 12. Germline V CDR1 and CDR2: MGHRA, YSYEKL. The CDR3 is 18 amino acids.